A selection of T cell receptor beta chains follows, all from one sample in a study of shared clonotypes between healthy human individuals. Sequencing used immunoSEQ multiplex PCR; TCRdb keeps in-frame clones, though not all of them. The sample has about 2.1 million clones, about 93% seen once. Specimen: naive CD8+ T cells from PBMCs. The receptors originated from a young man in good health. Some clones in this sample may be carry-over from other donors' samples. Each CDR3 is given without its conserved first and last residue. Fields, in order: J gene, D gene, V gene, CDR3 protein. D genes are given only for firm matches.

j_gene: TRBJ1-1; d_gene: TRBD1; v_gene: TRBV27; CDR3aa: ASSYPGGAEAF
j_gene: TRBJ2-2; d_gene: TRBD2; v_gene: TRBV7-9; CDR3aa: ASSNRPGTSGTNTGELF
j_gene: TRBJ2-7; d_gene: .; v_gene: TRBV2; CDR3aa: ASLARDSTGPSSYEQY
j_gene: TRBJ2-7; d_gene: TRBD1; v_gene: TRBV9; CDR3aa: ASSPWDSNYEQY
j_gene: TRBJ2-1; d_gene: TRBD1; v_gene: TRBV7-9; CDR3aa: ASSARQGSYNEQF
j_gene: TRBJ2-3; d_gene: TRBD2; v_gene: TRBV19; CDR3aa: ASSTSIPRLAGSTDTQY
j_gene: TRBJ1-6; d_gene: TRBD1; v_gene: TRBV4-1; CDR3aa: ASSHRQGSYNSPLH
j_gene: TRBJ2-7; d_gene: TRBD1; v_gene: TRBV19; CDR3aa: ASSGQGAPYEQY
j_gene: TRBJ2-5; d_gene: .; v_gene: TRBV5-1; CDR3aa: ASSPGENSVETQY
j_gene: TRBJ1-4; d_gene: .; v_gene: TRBV6-6; CDR3aa: ASSYSIAREYEKLF
j_gene: TRBJ2-7; d_gene: .; v_gene: TRBV28; CDR3aa: ASSPQPTDTAYEQY
j_gene: TRBJ2-7; d_gene: TRBD1; v_gene: TRBV15; CDR3aa: ATSRDLRQGYEQY
j_gene: TRBJ2-3; d_gene: .; v_gene: TRBV4-1; CDR3aa: ASSQTDTSTDTQY
j_gene: TRBJ2-1; d_gene: .; v_gene: TRBV6-1; CDR3aa: ASSESWASSSSYNEQF
j_gene: TRBJ1-2; d_gene: TRBD1; v_gene: TRBV2; CDR3aa: ASSFGEGAPGYGYT
j_gene: TRBJ2-2; d_gene: .; v_gene: TRBV4-1; CDR3aa: ASSHPLIGELF
j_gene: TRBJ2-7; d_gene: .; v_gene: TRBV7-9; CDR3aa: VSGLADEQY
j_gene: TRBJ1-2; d_gene: .; v_gene: TRBV20-1; CDR3aa: SATGPYGYT
j_gene: TRBJ2-3; d_gene: .; v_gene: TRBV10-3; CDR3aa: AIRRLPSAEVTDTQY
j_gene: TRBJ2-7; d_gene: TRBD1; v_gene: TRBV10-1; CDR3aa: ASSAQGQLPYEQY
j_gene: TRBJ2-2; d_gene: .; v_gene: TRBV27; CDR3aa: ASSPVPEGTGELF
j_gene: TRBJ2-7; d_gene: TRBD1; v_gene: TRBV6-5; CDR3aa: ASSYTDRVGDEQY
j_gene: TRBJ1-1; d_gene: TRBD1; v_gene: TRBV27; CDR3aa: ASSLIGTGLF